These 22 T cell receptor beta chains originate from one sample sequenced in a study of blood T cells in healthy people across ages. The second PCR ran 7 to 11 cycles with a sample-barcoded 5' primer and J-beta primers. TCRdb reanalysed the 5' RACE reads using MiXCR and keeps one entry per CDR3 protein. The data hold fewer than 1 million distinct CDR3 sequences, with under 45% observed a single time. The sequenced sample consisted of blood. These receptors all come from a man between 60 and 70 years old in good health.

The chain employs TRBV11-2 and TRBJ2-1, with 7 bases identical to TRBD1. V shed 2 bases, J shed 2 bases, and the junction held 6 bases outside the gene matches. CDR3 size: 16 residues. Germline assignment: CDR1 SGHAT and CDR2 FQNNGV. In DNA form, the CDR3 reads TGTGCCAGCAGCTTAACTTCCGGGACAGCCTACAATGAGCAGTTCTTC. Translating gives CASSLTSGTAYNEQFF.

This clonotype was seen ten or more times. This chain links TRBV3-1 with TRBJ2-7; D call uncertain. The DNA matches TRBJ2-5 better at its end, which makes the J call doubtful. Germline V gene sequence: CDR1 LGHDT, CDR2 YNNKEL (reference sequence). The CDR3 consists of 12 residues. DNA for the CDR3: TGTGCCAGCAGCCAAGTGGGAGAGACCCAGTACTTC. It specifies CASSQVGETQYF.

The V gene is TRBV6-5, the J gene TRBJ2-7; D call uncertain. With 6 bases removed from V and 3 bases from J, the gap between germline ends came to 12 bases. The CDR3 runs to 13 residues. The germline gives CDR1 MNHEY, CDR2 SVGAGI. CDR3 DNA: TGTGCCAGCAGACCGCCGTCTGGCTACGAGCAGTACTTC. Translation: CASRPPSGYEQYF.

V and J are TRBV11-2 and TRBJ2-2, with 8 bases identical to TRBD2. The trim removed 6 bases at V and 5 bases at J, leaving 8 bases unmatched. The CDR3 length is 15 residues. Germline CDR1 reads SGHAT; CDR2 reads FQNNGV. CDR3 loop: CASRPPGLGTGELFF. In DNA form, the CDR3 reads TGTGCCAGCAGACCTCCGGGACTAGGTACCGGGGAGCTGTTTTTT. Using reference TRBV11-2 and TRBJ2-2 for the parts outside the CDR3, the full variable domain is EAGVAQSPRYKIIEKRQSVAFWCNPISGHATLYWYQQILGQGPKLLIQFQNNGVVDDSQLPKDRFSAERLKGVDSTLKIQPAKLEDSAVYLCASRPPGLGTGELFFGEGSRLTVL.

This clonotype occurred a few times. The chain is built from TRBV30 and TRBJ2-6; perhaps TRBD1 as D (6 bases). This CDR3 is built from 14 residues. The ends were cut back, 7 bases at V and 4 bases at J, with 14 bases in the middle. CDR1 is GTSNPN, CDR2 SVGIG, per germline (reference sequence). CDR3 DNA sequence: TGTGCCTCCCACTTAGGGACAGGGGCCAACGTCCTGACTTTC. Translating gives CASHLGTGANVLTF.

The chain is built from TRBV27 and TRBJ2-7, with D possibly TRBD1 on 8 matching bases. The CDR3 runs to 21 residues. Trimming took 6 bases from V and 0 from J, leaving 33 bases between them. Germline V gives CDR1 MNHEY, CDR2 SMNVEV (reference sequence). CDR3 nucleotides: TGTGCCAGCAGACTACAGGGGGGGGTGGCTAACAGAAGGGATGACTCCTACGAGCAGTACTTC. Protein: CASRLQGGVANRRDDSYEQYF.

The chain links TRBV12-3 or TRBV12-4 to TRBJ2-1; D is unclear. This CDR3 is built from 14 residues. Trimming cost V 5 bases and J 6 bases, with 14 bases left between them. The CDR3 sequence is CASSVMGSVNEQFF. CDR3 DNA: TGTGCCAGCAGTGTCATGGGTTCGGTCAATGAGCAGTTCTTC.

CDR3 DNA sequence: TGTGCCATCAGTGAGGCAACAGGGAATTCACCCCTCCACTTT. Its translation: CAISEATGNSPLHF. This chain connects TRBV10-3 to TRBJ1-6, with D possibly matching TRBD1 (6 bases). Germline V CDR1 and CDR2: ENHRY, SYGVKD. CDR3 size: 14 residues. The V end was cut by 2 bases, the J end by 7 bases, with 9 bases between.

CDR3 in amino acids: CASSQEYTKGARGTDTQYF. The CDR3 coding sequence is TGTGCCAGCAGCCAAGAGTACACAAAGGGGGCCCGGGGGACAGATACGCAGTATTTT. The chain has TRBV4-2 and TRBJ2-3; tentative D call: TRBD1 (7 bases). Trimming pared 0 bases from V and 3 bases from J, leaving 22 bases between. Germline V gives CDR1 LGHNA, CDR2 YNFKEQ. The CDR3 extends over 19 amino acids.

This clonotype appeared a single time. A single base separates this from a much larger clone, so it may be a read error. The V and J genes are TRBV10-3 and TRBJ1-2; D is perhaps TRBD1 (5 bases). There are 14 residues in the CDR3. The V gene lost 4 bases and the J gene lost 4 bases, with 13 bases spanning the gap. Germline V gives CDR1 ENHRY, CDR2 SYGVKD. In nucleotides, the CDR3 is TGTGCCATCAGTGCCCAGGGTGTCGGCTATGGCTACACCTTC. Its translation is CAISAQGVGYGYTF.

This clonotype was seen only a few times. The chain uses TRBV7-9 and TRBJ2-1; maybe TRBD1 (5 bases). The germline V gene encodes CDR1 SEHNR and CDR2 FQNEAQ (reference sequence). This CDR3 spans 17 amino acids. The V and J ends lost 5 bases and 4 bases respectively, with 21 bases between them. The CDR3 loop reads CASSLMRLGRDYNEQFF. For the CDR3, the DNA is TGTGCCAGCAGCCTCATGAGACTGGGCAGGGATTACAATGAGCAGTTCTTC.

This clonotype was seen just once. The chain couples TRBV5-1 to TRBJ2-1; 7 nucleotides agree with TRBD2. The CDR3 sequence is 16 residues long. J gave up 4 bases and V 0 bases, and 7 bases lay outside the gene matches. CDR1 and CDR2 (germline): SGHRS, YFSETQ. CDR3 sequence: CASSLASSGEYNEQFF. The CDR3 nucleotides read TGCGCCAGCAGCTTGGCCTCGAGCGGGGAATACAATGAGCAGTTCTTC. The full variable domain, rest sourced from reference TRBV5-1 and TRBJ2-1, is KAGVTQTPRYLIKTRGQQVTLSCSPISGHRSVSWYQQTPGQGLQFLFEYFSETQRNKGNFPGRFSGRQFSNSRSEMNVSTLELGDSALYLCASSLASSGEYNEQFFGPGTRLTVL.

This clonotype showed up many times. The CDR3 bases are TGCAGCTCCATGGACAGGTACAATGAGCAGTTCTTC. Translating it yields CSSMDRYNEQFF. J is TRBJ2-1 and V is TRBV29-1; 7 bases fit TRBD1. Germline V gives CDR1 SQVTM, CDR2 ANQGSEA. This CDR3 region has 12 residues. V shed 8 bases, J shed 4 bases, and the junction held 5 bases outside the gene matches.

This clonotype was counted a few times. The chain has TRBV11-2 and TRBJ2-3; TRBD1 aligns across 10 bases. Germline lookup yields CDR1 SGHAT and CDR2 FQNNGV. The junction had 13 bases not matched to a gene; V was cut back by 10 bases and J by 6 bases. This CDR3 contains 15 residues. The CDR3 bases are TGTGCCACCGCTTCCGGGACAGGGGTTGCGGATACGCAGTATTTT. Its protein product is CATASGTGVADTQYF.

A single count supports this clonotype. The junction shows a germline mismatch at one end, possibly a read error. The rearrangement joins TRBV19 to TRBJ2-7; unclear D gene. CDR3 length: 13 amino acids. Germline V gene data show CDR1 as LNHDA and CDR2 as SQIVND (reference sequence). The CDR3 DNA reads as TGTGCCAGTAGCAAGGGAATCTCCTACGAGCTGTACTTC. Amino acids: CASSKGISYELYF. Based on the CDR3 plus reference TRBV19 and TRBJ2-7, the full variable domain is DGGITQSPKYLFRKEGQNVTLSCEQNLNHDAMYWYRQDPGQGLRLIYYSQIVNDFQKGDIAEGYSVSREKKESFPLTVTSAQKNPTAFYLCASSKGISYELYFGPGTRLTVT.

This clonotype was counted between two and nine times. This may stem from a read error, because a much larger clone lies one nucleotide away. The chain combines TRBV20-1 with TRBJ2-5; no clear D gene. Per germline, CDR1 DFQATT and CDR2 SNEGSKA (reference sequence). Between the trimmed V and J ends, which lost 4 bases and 11 bases, there was a span of 17 bases. The CDR3 is made up of 12 amino acids. The CDR3 DNA sequence: TGCAGTGCTACACAGAATTACAATGAGCAGTACTTC. Protein product: CSATQNYNEQYF.

This clonotype was recorded many times. The V gene is TRBV10-3, the J gene TRBJ2-1; unclear D gene. The V gene's germline CDR1 is ENHRY and CDR2 SYGVKD. Deletions cut 4 bases from V and 7 bases from J, with 5 bases between. This CDR3 spans 11 amino acids. The CDR3 here is CAISVENEQFF. In nucleotides, the CDR3 is TGTGCCATCAGTGTGGAAAATGAGCAGTTCTTC.

This clonotype came up a few times. The V and J genes are TRBV29-1 and TRBJ1-1; 11 bases fit TRBD1. The CDR3 is 12 amino acids. V lost 4 bases to trimming and J lost 8 bases; unmatched junction nucleotides: 3. The germline CDR1 and CDR2 sequences are SQVTM and ANQGSEA. CDR3 loop: CSVGDRGREAFF. The CDR3 nucleotides read TGCAGCGTTGGGGACAGGGGGAGGGAAGCTTTCTTT.

V is TRBV27 and J is TRBJ2-1; 9 nucleotides match TRBD2. The trim removed 5 bases at V and 5 bases at J, leaving 10 bases unmatched. CDR1 and CDR2 from the germline V gene are MNHEY and SMNVEV (reference sequence). The CDR3 has 16 amino acids. The CDR3 nucleotides are TGTGCCAGCAGTCGTTACTTAGCGGGGGTTAACAATGAGCAGTTCTTC. It codes for CASSRYLAGVNNEQFF.

The gene calls are TRBV29-1 and TRBJ2-1; D could derive from TRBD1 or TRBD2 (6 bases each). The CDR3 consists of 15 residues. Per the germline V gene, CDR1 is SQVTM and CDR2 is ANQGSEA. Trimming shortened V by 5 bases and J by 0 bases, and 14 bases separated the two germline ends. Here the CDR3 reads CSVPQGGGSYNEQFF. In nucleotides, the CDR3 is TGCAGCGTTCCTCAAGGAGGGGGCTCCTACAATGAGCAGTTCTTC.

The chain carries TRBV7-2 and TRBJ2-7, with 10 bases fitting TRBD2. Germline CDR1 and CDR2: SGHTA and FQGNSA. There are 16 residues in the CDR3. V gave up 0 bases and J gave up 4 bases; unmatched junction bases: 6. The DNA of the CDR3 is TGTGCCAGCAGCTTAGCCCCCCTAGCGGGGGCTTACGAGCAGTACTTC. This translates into CASSLAPLAGAYEQYF.

Concerning this clonotype itself: The junction does not match germline at one end; this may be a read error. The chain joins TRBV25-1 to TRBJ2-7; D remains unclear. Germline V gene data show CDR1 as MGHDK and CDR2 as SYGVNS. The CDR3 has 11 amino acids. CDR3 sequence: CTSLNGEEQYF. The CDR3, as DNA: TGTACCAGTCTGAATGGGGAAGAGCAGTACTTC.